These 25 T cell receptor beta chains came from one sample sequenced in a study of cytomegalovirus exposure and HLA in healthy donors. 13 Jbeta primers and 60 Vbeta primers were used for the PCR. Sequencing used immunoSEQ multiplex PCR; TCRdb keeps in-frame clones, though not all of them. The table shows about 270,000 clones, with under 80% occurring only once. Sequenced material: PBMCs. The receptors were sampled from a female donor in good health and CMV-seronegative.

The CDR3 DNA reads TGTGCCAGCAGTCTTGCGGGCCGCTACAATGAGCAGTTCTTC. Encoded protein: CASSLAGRYNEQFF. The chain joins TRBV27 to TRBJ2-1, with TRBD2 as a possible D gene (5 bases). Between the trimmed V and J ends, which lost 5 bases and 3 bases, there was a span of 11 bases. The germline V gene encodes CDR1 MNHEY and CDR2 SMNVEV (reference sequence). The CDR3 is 14 amino acids.

CDR3 DNA: TGTGCCAGCAGCCATAGAGGGGGCGATACGCAGTATTTT. Its translation is CASSHRGGDTQYF. The chain recombines TRBV11-3 with TRBJ2-3, with 7 bases identical to TRBD1. Trimming removed 5 bases from V and 6 bases from J; junction bases left unmatched: 5. Germline loops: CDR1 SGHNT, CDR2 YENEEA. The CDR3 is made up of 13 amino acids.

The chain has TRBV11-3 and TRBJ1-2; D ambiguous. The CDR3 loop spans 13 amino acids. The germline V gene encodes CDR1 SGHNT and CDR2 YENEEA. V lost 1 base and J 2 bases, leaving 5 bases between the germline ends. The CDR3 is CASSLGTNYGYTF. CDR3 nucleotide sequence: TGTGCCAGCAGCTTAGGTACAAACTATGGCTACACCTTC.

The gene calls are TRBV23-1 and TRBJ2-1; 8 nucleotides agree with TRBD2. TRBV23-1 is placed among ORFs of uncertain function. Germline trimming cut 4 bases from V and 5 bases from J; bases unmatched to any gene: 19. This CDR3 is 19 amino acids long. The chain's CDR3 is CASSPQGGREGPLHNEQFF. Here the CDR3 DNA reads TGCGCCAGCAGTCCCCAGGGAGGCCGGGAGGGTCCACTACACAATGAGCAGTTCTTC.

This clone was observed a single time. The V and J genes are TRBV2 and TRBJ1-4; D unclear. The CDR3 extends over 12 amino acids. V lost 8 bases and J lost 8, with 12 bases in between. The germline CDR1 and CDR2 sequences are SNHLY and FYNNEI. CDR3 nucleotide sequence: TGTGCCAGCCGCCCGTCACGGGAAAAACTGTTTTTT. Protein product: CASRPSREKLFF.

The J gene is TRBJ2-5, the V gene TRBV11-2; D gene uncertain. The CDR3 spans 11 residues. Trimming removed 4 bases from V and 5 bases from J, with 5 bases in between. CDR1 and CDR2 (germline): SGHAT, FQNNGV. In DNA, the CDR3 is TGTGCCAGCAGCTCCGTCGAGACCCAGTACTTC. As protein: CASSSVETQYF.

This clone was seen a handful of times. The sample holds other DNA sequences that translate to the same CDR3. The chain has TRBV6-5 and TRBJ1-2; D may be TRBD1 (6 bases). Germline-derived CDR1 and CDR2 are MNHEY and SVGAGI. V shed 3 bases and J shed 8 bases, with 13 bases lying between them. The length of the CDR3 is 13 residues. The CDR3 spells CASSYRQGSGYTF. In nucleotides, the CDR3 is TGTGCCAGCAGTTATCGTCAGGGGAGCGGCTACACCTTC.

The genes are TRBV18 and TRBJ2-1, with TRBD2 matching 7 bases. This CDR3 has 16 amino acids. Per the germline V gene, CDR1 is KGHSH and CDR2 is LQKENI. The trim removed 1 base at V and 5 bases at J, leaving 8 bases unmatched. The CDR3: CASSPLQAGVDNEQFF. For the CDR3, the DNA is TGTGCCAGCTCACCACTACAGGCGGGAGTGGACAATGAGCAGTTCTTC.

This clone was detected a few times. This rearrangement joins TRBV6-5 to TRBJ2-1; 9 nucleotides match TRBD1. The germline CDR1 and CDR2 sequences are MNHEY and SVGAGI. There are 14 residues in the CDR3. V lost 10 bases to trimming and J lost 7 bases; unmatched junction nucleotides: 11. The CDR3 reads CATHPQGAHNEQFF. Here the CDR3 DNA reads TGTGCCACCCACCCACAGGGGGCGCATAATGAGCAGTTCTTC.

The V and J genes are TRBV28 and TRBJ1-1; D is possibly TRBD1 (6 bases). CDR3 length equals 14 residues. Germline V gives CDR1 MDHEN, CDR2 SYDVKM. V was cut by 5 bases and J by 11 bases, with 21 bases left in between. For the CDR3, the DNA is TGTGCCAGCAGTCTCGGGGCCCGAGGGGGTTTGGCTTTCTTT. Protein: CASSLGARGGLAFF.

The rearrangement uses TRBV5-1 and TRBJ1-1; TRBD1 matches 9 bases. Germline trimming cut 7 bases from V and 5 bases from J; bases unmatched to any gene: 9. CDR1 SGHRS and CDR2 YFSETQ come from the germline V gene. There are 14 residues in the CDR3. CDR3 loop: CASGEDRGRTEAFF. The CDR3 DNA is TGCGCCAGCGGCGAGGACAGGGGACGGACTGAAGCTTTCTTT.

Only one count was recorded for this clone. The chain combines TRBV7-8 with TRBJ1-1, with 10 bases aligning to TRBD1. CDR1 SGHVS and CDR2 FQNEAQ come from the germline V gene. This CDR3 has 15 residues. With V trimmed by 5 bases and J by 2 bases, 5 bases remained unmatched. CDR3 sequence: CASSARQGANTEAFF. The CDR3 region has the DNA TGTGCCAGCAGCGCCCGACAGGGGGCTAACACTGAAGCTTTCTTT.

This clone has more than one count but fewer than ten. The V and J genes are TRBV11-2 and TRBJ1-1; the match to TRBD1 covers 10 bases. V lost 1 base, J lost 4 bases, and 6 bases stayed unmatched. CDR3 length: 16 residues. Germline lookup yields CDR1 SGHAT and CDR2 FQNNGV. The CDR3, as DNA: TGTGCCAGCAGCTTAGCGACAGGGGGCTTTGGCACTGAAGCTTTCTTT. It translates to CASSLATGGFGTEAFF.

The chain uses TRBV5-1 and TRBJ2-3, with 7 bases aligning to TRBD2. This CDR3 contains 15 residues. The V gene end was trimmed by 7 bases and the J gene end by 0 bases; junction bases not matched to a gene: 8. The V gene's germline CDR1 is SGHRS and CDR2 YFSETQ. DNA of the CDR3: TGCGCCAGCGCTGTGAGCGGGACTAGCACAGATACGCAGTATTTT. Translated: CASAVSGTSTDTQYF. The full variable domain, in which reference TRBV5-1 and TRBJ2-3 provide the parts outside the CDR3, is KAGVTQTPRYLIKTRGQQVTLSCSPISGHRSVSWYQQTPGQGLQFLFEYFSETQRNKGNFPGRFSGRQFSNSRSEMNVSTLELGDSALYLCASAVSGTSTDTQYFGPGTRLTVL.

This chain links TRBV7-2 with TRBJ1-4, with D tentatively TRBD1 (6 bases). The CDR3 length is 18 residues. Germline assignment: CDR1 SGHTA and CDR2 FQGNSA. Between the trimmed V and J ends, which lost 0 bases and 0 bases, there was a span of 14 bases. As DNA, the CDR3 is TGTGCCAGCAGCTTAGCGGGTCAGGGGTTTCCAACTAATGAAAAACTGTTTTTT. Translation: CASSLAGQGFPTNEKLFF.

This rearrangement joins TRBV10-3 to TRBJ2-1; the match to TRBD2 covers 11 bases. The ends lost 11 bases at V and 4 bases at J; junction bases unmatched: 4. There are 13 residues in the CDR3. Germline CDR1 and CDR2: ENHRY and SYGVKD. The DNA of the CDR3 is TGTGCCGGGGGGACTAGCGGTTACAATGAGCAGTTCTTC. Encoded protein: CAGGTSGYNEQFF.

The chain has TRBV5-6 and TRBJ1-2; D gene uncertain. The CDR3 has 15 amino acids. CDR1 is SGHDT and CDR2 is YYEEEE in the germline V gene. The ends were cut back, 1 base at V and 5 bases at J, with 15 bases in the middle. CDR3 sequence: CASSLKEGFDYGYTF. The CDR3 DNA follows: TGTGCCAGCAGCTTGAAGGAGGGATTCGATTATGGCTACACCTTC.

The chain links TRBV5-1 to TRBJ2-5; 9 bases are shared with TRBD2. The CDR3 is made up of 16 amino acids. J gave up 5 bases and V 1 base, and 9 bases lay outside the gene matches. The germline V gene encodes CDR1 SGHRS and CDR2 YFSETQ. CDR3 region: CASSLRAGGPSETQYF. CDR3 DNA sequence: TGCGCCAGCAGCTTGAGGGCGGGAGGGCCGTCGGAGACCCAGTACTTC.

V is TRBV5-1 and J is TRBJ2-7, with TRBD1 matching 8 bases. Unmatched junction bases numbered 9, after V lost 4 bases and J lost 0 bases. The CDR3 loop spans 16 amino acids. Germline assignment: CDR1 SGHRS and CDR2 YFSETQ. CDR3 sequence reads: CASSRNPGGSSYEQYF. CDR3 nucleotides: TGCGCCAGCAGCCGGAACCCAGGGGGCAGCTCCTACGAGCAGTACTTC.

V gene TRBV4-2 combines with J gene TRBJ2-7, with TRBD2 as a possible D gene (7 bases). Trimming cost V 1 base and J 6 bases, with 25 bases left between them. The length of the CDR3 is 18 residues. Germline V gene lookup returns CDR1 LGHNA and CDR2 YNFKEQ. The CDR3 loop is CASSQGSGGLKGVGEQYF. In DNA, the CDR3 is TGTGCCAGCAGCCAAGGATCGGGGGGCTTAAAGGGGGTCGGCGAGCAGTACTTC.

The V call is TRBV19, the J call TRBJ2-1, with D possibly TRBD2 on 5 matching bases. V was cut by 6 bases and J by 12 bases, with 15 bases left in between. Looked up from germline, CDR1 is LNHDA and CDR2 is SQIVND (reference sequence). The CDR3 runs to 12 residues. The CDR3 DNA is TGTGCCAGTAGCTACGTAGGAGGTGGGCAGTTCTTC. It is translated as CASSYVGGGQFF.

The V gene is TRBV13, the J gene TRBJ2-5, with 8 bases fitting TRBD2. CDR3 length: 15 amino acids. Germline trimming cut 3 bases from V and 5 bases from J; bases unmatched to any gene: 8. Germline loops: CDR1 PRHDT, CDR2 FYEKMQ (reference sequence). This CDR3 reads CASSFGLAGRETQYF. CDR3 DNA: TGTGCCAGCAGCTTTGGGCTAGCGGGCCGGGAGACCCAGTACTTC.

This chain uses TRBV9 with TRBJ1-1; D unresolved. The CDR3 is 13 residues long. Trimming took off 4 bases at V and 8 bases at J, with 15 bases between the two ends. Germline V gene data show CDR1 as SGDLS and CDR2 as YYNGEE. CDR3 coding DNA: TGTGCCAGCAGCCCAGGCCCGGCAGTCGAAGCTTTCTTT. Its protein is CASSPGPAVEAFF.

The V gene is TRBV28, the J gene TRBJ1-4; D unresolved. Trimming took 6 bases from V and 8 from J, leaving 25 bases between them. Germline V CDR1 and CDR2: MDHEN, SYDVKM. CDR3 length: 17 residues. Here the CDR3 reads CASSADVGFPRLEKLFF. The CDR3, as DNA: TGTGCCAGCAGCGCAGACGTCGGTTTCCCTAGATTGGAAAAACTGTTTTTT.

The rearrangement links TRBV30 to TRBJ1-1, with 11 positions matching TRBD1. J was trimmed by 3 bases and V by 5 bases; bases with no gene match: 8. This CDR3 has 15 residues. Germline CDR1 and CDR2: GTSNPN and SVGIG (reference sequence). The DNA of the CDR3 is TGTGCCTGGGAGCCCGGGACAGGGGGTTACACTGAAGCTTTCTTT. It yields the protein CAWEPGTGGYTEAFF.